The next 23 T cell receptor beta chains were all read from a single sample in a study of response to subunit inactivated influenza vaccine. TCRdb re-analysed the RT-PCR reads in MiXCR, keeping a single row per CDR3 protein. The sample includes some 150,000 distinct CDR3 sequences, 12% of them seen just once. The sample also formed part of further work on T cells expressing NK-cell markers. That source reports: With UMIs, 5'RACE template switching was used to make TCR beta cDNA.

The source material was CD8+ T cells sorted from PBMCs, sampled approximately 13 days after vaccination. The source is a man aged 45-60 years who received an inactivated influenza vaccine.

This clonotype came up many times. The chain uses TRBV29-1 and TRBJ2-7; perhaps D is TRBD1 or TRBD2 (5 bases each). Trimming stripped 5 bases from V and 2 bases from J, with 16 bases between. Germline V gene data show CDR1 as SQVTM and CDR2 as ANQGSEA. The CDR3 spans 14 residues. The CDR3 here is CSVPGTDKTYEQYF. In DNA form, the CDR3 reads TGCAGCGTTCCCGGGACGGATAAGACCTACGAGCAGTACTTC.

This chain links TRBV7-8 with TRBJ2-7, with D perhaps matching TRBD1 (6 bases). From germline, CDR1 is SGHVS and CDR2 FQNEAQ. The CDR3 loop spans 15 amino acids. V was clipped by 4 bases and J by 2 bases, with 15 bases between them. For the CDR3, the DNA is TGTGCCAGCAGCTCGCTGGGTGCAGGGGCCTACGAGCAGTACTTC. As protein: CASSSLGAGAYEQYF. The variable domain in full, completed from reference TRBV7-8 and TRBJ2-7, reads GAGVSQSPRYKVAKRGQDVALRCDPISGHVSLFWYQQALGQGPEFLTYFQNEAQLDKSGLPSDRFFAERPEGSVSTLKIQRTQQEDSAVYLCASSSLGAGAYEQYFGPGTRLTVT.

In its sample, this clonotype was seen a few times. Here the CDR3 reads CASSAGQGPGGNEQFF. The CDR3 DNA reads TGTGCCAGCAGCGCGGGACAGGGCCCGGGGGGGAATGAGCAGTTCTTC. The gene calls are TRBV2 and TRBJ2-1, with a weak D call TRBD1 (9 bases). CDR1 is SNHLY and CDR2 is FYNNEI in the germline V gene. The germline V and J ends were trimmed by 6 bases and 7 bases, with 22 bases remaining between them. CDR3 length equals 16 residues.

This clonotype was detected only a few times. The rearrangement uses TRBV7-9 and TRBJ2-5; 7 bases match TRBD2. CDR1 SEHNR and CDR2 FQNEAQ come from the germline V gene (reference sequence). J lost 5 bases, V lost 4 bases, and 7 bases had no gene match. The CDR3 covers 14 residues. CDR3 bases: TGTGCCAGCAGCTCTGCGGGGCGGGGGGAGACCCAGTACTTC. As protein: CASSSAGRGETQYF.

The CDR3 coding sequence is TGCAGCGTTCTCGCTTGGGACAGTTTAGATGACAATGAGCAGTTCTTC. Residues: CSVLAWDSLDDNEQFF. This rearrangement joins TRBV29-1 to TRBJ2-1; 7 positions match TRBD1. J gave up 5 bases and V 5 bases, and 15 bases lay outside the gene matches. This CDR3 is built from 16 residues. CDR1 and CDR2 (germline): SQVTM, ANQGSEA.

The chain employs TRBV15 and TRBJ2-5; 7 bases align to TRBD2. After removal of 5 bases from V and 4 bases from J, the junction contained 10 bases not matched to a gene. From germline, CDR1 is LNHNV and CDR2 YYDKDF (reference sequence). CDR3 length: 15 residues. The CDR3 here is CATSRRRGTPETQYF. The CDR3 nucleotides are TGTGCCACCAGCCGGCGGCGGGGGACCCCAGAGACCCAGTACTTC.

This clonotype has more than one count but fewer than ten. The chain is built from TRBV2 and TRBJ2-7; 9 bases fit TRBD2. The germline gives CDR1 SNHLY, CDR2 FYNNEI. V trimming: 7 bases; J trimming: 1 base; junction bases outside the gene matches: 5. The CDR3 runs to 14 residues. The CDR3 sequence is CASKASGTSYEQYF. The CDR3 coding sequence is TGTGCCAGCAAGGCTAGCGGGACATCCTACGAGCAGTACTTC.

This clonotype was seen a few times. The chain is built from TRBV12-5 and TRBJ2-3; 10 bases are shared with TRBD2. This CDR3 is built from 16 residues. With V trimmed by 1 base and J by 6 bases, 7 bases remained unmatched. Germline V gene sequence: CDR1 LGHNT, CDR2 FRNRAP. CDR3 coding DNA: TGTGCTAGTGGTTTGGGCCTAGCGGGAGCGGGGGATACGCAGTATTTT. Translation gives CASGLGLAGAGDTQYF.

V usage is TRBV24-1 and J usage is TRBJ2-3; TRBD1 matches 9 bases. V lost 4 bases, J lost 4 bases, and 8 bases stayed unmatched. CDR1 is KGHDR, CDR2 SFDVKD, per germline. The CDR3 contains 16 residues. In DNA, the CDR3 is TGTGCCACCAGTGACCAAGGGACAGGGTGGGCAGATACGCAGTATTTT. Translated: CATSDQGTGWADTQYF.

This clonotype was seen a few times. The rearrangement links TRBV15 to TRBJ2-5; the D is unclear. The CDR3 is made up of 15 amino acids. Trimming removed 4 bases from V and 0 bases from J, with 12 bases in between. Germline V gene lookup returns CDR1 LNHNV and CDR2 YYDKDF (reference sequence). The CDR3 region is CATSKDPMYQETQYF. In DNA form, the CDR3 reads TGTGCCACCAGCAAAGATCCTATGTACCAAGAGACCCAGTACTTC.

This clonotype has just a few counts. The chain uses TRBV4-3 and TRBJ1-4; D unresolved. CDR1 is LGHNA and CDR2 is YSLEER in the germline V gene. The V end lost 1 base, the J end lost 6 bases, and 15 bases lay between the germline ends. The CDR3 is 16 residues long. CDR3 in DNA: TGCGCCAGCAGCCAAGCGGCTATAGGTCGAGATGAAAAACTGTTTTTT. Protein product: CASSQAAIGRDEKLFF.

This clonotype was found a few times. The chain links TRBV25-1 to TRBJ2-3; D gene unclear. The CDR3 is 10 residues long. Trimming cost V 6 bases and J 6 bases, with 4 bases left between them. The V gene's germline CDR1 is MGHDK and CDR2 SYGVNS. The CDR3, as DNA: TGTGCCAGCAGCCGGGATACGCAGTATTTT. Translated, it gives CASSRDTQYF.

This clonotype was counted only a few times. The chain carries TRBV27 and TRBJ1-1, with D possibly TRBD1 on 6 matching bases. Between the trimmed V and J ends, which lost 0 bases and 1 base, there was a span of 9 bases. The CDR3 has 15 residues. Looked up from germline, CDR1 is MNHEY and CDR2 is SMNVEV (reference sequence). The CDR3 nucleotides read TGTGCCAGCAGTTTATCCTGGGGGCCGAACACTGAAGCTTTCTTT. Its protein is CASSLSWGPNTEAFF.

This rearrangement joins TRBV12-3 or TRBV12-4 to TRBJ2-3, with a weak D call TRBD1 (5 bases). V dropped 4 bases and J dropped 3 bases, with 11 bases sitting between them. The CDR3 runs to 14 residues. The CDR3 DNA is TGTGCCAGCAGTTACAGGCCATCGACAGATACGCAGTATTTT. This encodes CASSYRPSTDTQYF.

This clonotype was recorded at least ten times. J is TRBJ2-7 and V is TRBV12-3 or TRBV12-4; 7 bases match TRBD2. The length of the CDR3 is 13 residues. The V gene end was trimmed by 2 bases and the J gene end by 6 bases; junction bases not matched to a gene: 4. This CDR3 reads CASSLSLALEQYF. The CDR3 DNA follows: TGTGCCAGCAGTTTATCACTAGCGCTCGAGCAGTACTTC.

The rearrangement joins TRBV3-1 to TRBJ1-1, with 8 positions matching TRBD1. V was pared by 4 bases and J by 2 bases, with 9 bases of the junction left unmatched. The germline V gene encodes CDR1 LGHDT and CDR2 YNNKEL (reference sequence). The CDR3 consists of 16 residues. CDR3 loop: CASSLDRGDFNTEAFF. CDR3 bases: TGTGCCAGCAGCCTAGACAGGGGAGATTTTAACACTGAAGCTTTCTTT. Drawing the rest from reference TRBV3-1 and TRBJ1-1, the complete variable domain is DTAVSQTPKYLVTQMGNDKSIKCEQNLGHDTMYWYKQDSKKFLKIMFSYNNKELIINETVPNRFSPKSPDKAHLNLHINSLELGDSAVYFCASSLDRGDFNTEAFFGQGTRLTVV.

The chain combines TRBV6-1 with TRBJ2-5; D remains unclear. The V gene lost 2 bases and the J gene lost 3 bases, with 10 bases spanning the gap. In germline, CDR1 is MNHNS, CDR2 SASEGT. This CDR3 has 14 amino acids. The CDR3, as DNA: TGTGCCAGCAGTGAAACTACAGTAAAAGAGACCCAGTACTTC. Translation: CASSETTVKETQYF.

Many counts were recorded for this clonotype. This rearrangement joins TRBV12-3 or TRBV12-4 to TRBJ2-1; D is tentatively TRBD1 or TRBD2 (6 bases each). This CDR3 has 15 residues. Trimming took off 5 bases at V and 7 bases at J, with 18 bases between the two ends. In nucleotides, the CDR3 is TGTGCCAGCAGTGGGGGCTGGGCCCGGGGGAATGAGCAGTTCTTC. This sequence encodes CASSGGWARGNEQFF.

This clonotype occurred a few times. This chain joins TRBV27 and TRBJ2-7; 8 bases agree with TRBD2. Germline CDR1 and CDR2: MNHEY and SMNVEV (reference sequence). J lost 3 bases, V lost 2 bases, and 9 bases had no gene match. The CDR3 is 16 residues long. The CDR3 sequence: CASSLSFGTRGYEQYF. CDR3 DNA sequence: TGTGCCAGCAGTTTAAGCTTCGGGACTAGGGGCTACGAGCAGTACTTC.

The chain joins TRBV28 to TRBJ2-7, with 11 bases aligning to TRBD2. This CDR3 comprises 14 residues. CDR1 is MDHEN and CDR2 is SYDVKM in the germline V gene. V dropped 5 bases and J dropped 4; count of bases not matched to a gene: 4. CDR3 amino acids: CASSLAGGHYEQYF. The CDR3 nucleotides are TGTGCCAGCAGTCTAGCGGGGGGCCATTACGAGCAGTACTTC.

This rearrangement joins TRBV12-3 or TRBV12-4 to TRBJ2-7; 12 positions agree with TRBD2. V lost 5 bases to trimming and J lost 0 bases; unmatched junction nucleotides: 14. The CDR3 covers 19 residues. CDR3 sequence: CASSPRTSGANYSSYEQYF. In DNA form, the CDR3 reads TGTGCCAGCAGTCCGAGGACTAGCGGGGCAAACTATTCCTCCTACGAGCAGTACTTC.

V and J are TRBV13 and TRBJ2-1; D is uncertain. Looked up from germline, CDR1 is PRHDT and CDR2 is FYEKMQ (reference sequence). The CDR3 covers 16 residues. Trimming took 4 bases from V and 0 from J, leaving 13 bases between them. CDR3 region: CASSSTERISYNEQFF. CDR3 DNA: TGTGCCAGCAGCTCCACCGAGCGAATCTCCTACAATGAGCAGTTCTTC.

This chain uses TRBV5-1 with TRBJ2-3; perhaps TRBD2 as D (5 bases). V shed 1 base and J shed 0 bases, with 15 bases lying between them. The CDR3 is 17 residues long. CDR1 and CDR2 from the germline V gene are SGHRS and YFSETQ. CDR3 DNA: TGCGCCAGCAGCTTGACCTGGAGAGGGTCTAGCACAGATACGCAGTATTTT. Amino acids: CASSLTWRGSSTDTQYF.